This TCR beta chain was identified during a study of blood T cell repertoires in COVID-19. About the study: Italy, Spain and the United States were the sources of the convalescent and acute COVID-19 samples. Sample material is recorded as cDNA or gDNA derived from T cells, B-cell-depleted T cells, or PBMCs.

Sequencing used immunoSEQ multiplex PCR; TCRdb keeps in-frame clones, though not all of them. The sample includes some 62,000 clones, approximately 85% of them seen just once. Between the trimmed V and J ends, which lost 4 bases and 2 bases, there was a span of 7 bases. CDR3 size: 12 residues. Germline V gives CDR1 SGHRS, CDR2 YFSETQ. The sequencing sample was made of peripheral blood. The receptor comes from a human donor in a cohort sampled during active COVID-19. The chain carries TRBV5-1 and TRBJ2-7; D possibly corresponds to TRBD2 (6 bases). CDR3 DNA: TGCGCCAGCAGCCGGGGGACCTACGAGCAGTACTTC. It encodes CASSRGTYEQYF. Filled out from reference TRBV5-1 and TRBJ2-7, the complete variable domain reads KAGVTQTPRYLIKTRGQQVTLSCSPISGHRSVSWYQQTPGQGLQFLFEYFSETQRNKGNFPGRFSGRQFSNSRSEMNVSTLELGDSALYLCASSRGTYEQYFGPGTRLTVT.